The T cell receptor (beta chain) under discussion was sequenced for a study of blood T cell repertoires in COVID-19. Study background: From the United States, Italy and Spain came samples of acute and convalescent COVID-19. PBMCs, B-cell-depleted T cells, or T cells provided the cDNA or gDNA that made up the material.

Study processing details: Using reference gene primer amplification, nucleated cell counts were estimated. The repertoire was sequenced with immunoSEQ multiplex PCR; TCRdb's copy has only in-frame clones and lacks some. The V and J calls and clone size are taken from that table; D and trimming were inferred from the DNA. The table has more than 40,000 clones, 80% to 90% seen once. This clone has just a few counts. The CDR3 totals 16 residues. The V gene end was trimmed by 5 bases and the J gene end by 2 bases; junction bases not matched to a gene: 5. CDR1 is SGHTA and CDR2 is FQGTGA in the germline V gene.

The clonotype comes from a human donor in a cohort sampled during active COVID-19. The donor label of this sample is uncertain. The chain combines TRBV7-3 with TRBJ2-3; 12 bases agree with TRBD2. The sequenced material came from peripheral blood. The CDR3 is CASSPRLAGATDTQYF. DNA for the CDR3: TGTGCCAGCAGCCCCCGACTAGCGGGAGCCACAGATACGCAGTATTTT.